This TCR beta chain was identified during a study of PD-L1 blockade in urothelial cancer. For the study at large: The study started patients on atezolizumab around 2014, giving 1,200 mg intravenously every 3 weeks. Study-level results: Better survival was predicted when blood TCR clonality before treatment fell below the median.

For this clone: What it recognizes is unknown.

Time point described: pretreatment peripheral blood. Sample numbers ranged from 1 to 8 per patient, encompassing pretreatment and on-treatment collections. The length of the CDR3 is 14 residues. CDR1 is MNHNS, CDR2 SASEGT, per germline. V lost 2 bases and J 6 bases, leaving 11 bases between the germline ends. Method: immunoSEQ multiplex PCR; TCRdb's copy keeps in-frame clones and lacks some. The sample lists 75,000 to 95,000 clones; around four fifths were seen once. The receptor's source is a man in his forties with urothelial cancer. The rearrangement links TRBV6-1 to TRBJ2-1; D ambiguous. The sequences come from PBMCs, collected around atezolizumab (anti-PD-L1) treatment. CDR3 nucleotide sequence: TGTGCCAGCAGTGAACAGTTTTTCTTCAATGAGCAGTTCTTC. It specifies CASSEQFFFNEQFF.